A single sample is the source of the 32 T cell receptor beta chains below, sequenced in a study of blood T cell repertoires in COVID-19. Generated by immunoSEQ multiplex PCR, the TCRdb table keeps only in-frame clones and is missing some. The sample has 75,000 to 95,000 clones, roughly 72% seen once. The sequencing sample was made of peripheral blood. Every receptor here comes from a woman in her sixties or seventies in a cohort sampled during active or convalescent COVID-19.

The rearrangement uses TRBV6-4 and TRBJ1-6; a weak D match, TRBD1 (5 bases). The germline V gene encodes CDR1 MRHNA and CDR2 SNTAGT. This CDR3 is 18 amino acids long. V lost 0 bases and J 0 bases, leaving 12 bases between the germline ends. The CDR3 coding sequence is TGTGCCAGCAGTGACTCGGCAGACAGAAGCTCCTATAATTCACCCCTCCACTTT. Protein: CASSDSADRSSYNSPLHF.

The CDR3 sequence: CASSLRRGSYEQYF. The CDR3 DNA follows: TGTGCCAGCAGCTTGAGGCGGGGAAGCTACGAGCAGTACTTC. The chain links TRBV7-2 to TRBJ2-7, with a possible D match to TRBD2 (6 bases). This CDR3 has 14 amino acids. The ends were cut back, 3 bases at V and 3 bases at J, with 12 bases in the middle. Germline CDR1 and CDR2: SGHTA and FQGNSA.

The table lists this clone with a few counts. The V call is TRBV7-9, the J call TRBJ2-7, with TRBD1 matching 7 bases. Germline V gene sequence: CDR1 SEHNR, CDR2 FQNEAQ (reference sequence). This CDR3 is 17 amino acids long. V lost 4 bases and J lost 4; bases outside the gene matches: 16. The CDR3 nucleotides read TGTGCCAGCAGCTCCCGCGATGGGGCAGGGGGTCGGTACGAGCAGTACTTC. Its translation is CASSSRDGAGGRYEQYF. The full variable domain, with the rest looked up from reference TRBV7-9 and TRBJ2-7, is DTGVSQNPRHKITKRGQNVTFRCDPISEHNRLYWYRQTLGQGPEFLTYFQNEAQLEKSRLLSDRFSAERPKGSFSTLEIQRTEQGDSAMYLCASSSRDGAGGRYEQYFGPGTRLTVT.

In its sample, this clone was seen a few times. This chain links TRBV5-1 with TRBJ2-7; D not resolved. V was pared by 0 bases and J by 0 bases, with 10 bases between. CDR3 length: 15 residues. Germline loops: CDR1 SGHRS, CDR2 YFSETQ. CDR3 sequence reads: CASSLGAGSSYEQYF. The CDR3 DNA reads TGCGCCAGCAGCTTGGGGGCAGGAAGCTCCTACGAGCAGTACTTC.

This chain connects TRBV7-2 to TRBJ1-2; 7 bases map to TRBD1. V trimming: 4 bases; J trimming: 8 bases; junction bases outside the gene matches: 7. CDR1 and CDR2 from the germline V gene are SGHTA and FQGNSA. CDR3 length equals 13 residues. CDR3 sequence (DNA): TGTGCCAGCAGCTCGACCGGACAGGTCGGCTACACCTTC. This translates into CASSSTGQVGYTF.

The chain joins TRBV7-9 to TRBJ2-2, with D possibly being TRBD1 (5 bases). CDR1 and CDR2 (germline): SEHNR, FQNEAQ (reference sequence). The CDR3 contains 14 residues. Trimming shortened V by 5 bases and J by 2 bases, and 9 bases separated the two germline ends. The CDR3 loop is CASSKDRNTGELFF. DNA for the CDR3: TGTGCCAGCAGCAAAGACAGAAACACCGGGGAGCTGTTTTTT.

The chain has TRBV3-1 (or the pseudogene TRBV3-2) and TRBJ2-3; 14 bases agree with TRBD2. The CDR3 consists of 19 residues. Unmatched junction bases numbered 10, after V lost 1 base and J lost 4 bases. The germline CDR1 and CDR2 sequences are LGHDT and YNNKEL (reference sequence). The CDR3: CASSQVVTSGGAAADTQYF. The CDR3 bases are TGTGCCAGCAGCCAAGTCGTGACTAGCGGGGGGGCCGCCGCAGATACGCAGTATTTT.

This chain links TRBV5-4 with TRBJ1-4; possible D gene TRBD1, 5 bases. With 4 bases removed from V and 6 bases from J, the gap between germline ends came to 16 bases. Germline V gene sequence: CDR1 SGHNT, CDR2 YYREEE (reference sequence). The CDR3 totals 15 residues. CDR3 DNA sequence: TGTGCCAGCAGCCTGGGTACCCAAGGGGATGAAAAACTGTTTTTT. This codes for CASSLGTQGDEKLFF.

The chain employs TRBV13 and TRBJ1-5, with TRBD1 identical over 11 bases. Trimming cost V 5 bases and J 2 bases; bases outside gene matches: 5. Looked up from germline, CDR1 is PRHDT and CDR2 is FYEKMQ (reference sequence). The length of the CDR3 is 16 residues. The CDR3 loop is CASSTDRGLGNQPQHF. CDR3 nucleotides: TGTGCCAGCAGCACGGACAGGGGGCTAGGCAATCAGCCCCAGCATTTT.

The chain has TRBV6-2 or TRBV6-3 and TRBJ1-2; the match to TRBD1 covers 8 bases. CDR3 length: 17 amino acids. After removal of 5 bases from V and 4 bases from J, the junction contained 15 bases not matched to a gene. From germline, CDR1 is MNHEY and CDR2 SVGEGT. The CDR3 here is CASSPGTGPSGIYGYTF. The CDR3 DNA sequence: TGTGCCAGCAGTCCCGGGACAGGCCCCTCGGGGATCTATGGCTACACCTTC.

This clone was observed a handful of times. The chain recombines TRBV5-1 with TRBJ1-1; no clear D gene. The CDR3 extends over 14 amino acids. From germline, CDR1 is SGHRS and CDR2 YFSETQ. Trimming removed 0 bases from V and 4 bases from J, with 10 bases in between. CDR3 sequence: CASSLVPGSTEAFF. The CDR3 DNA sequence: TGCGCCAGCAGCTTGGTACCGGGATCCACTGAAGCTTTCTTT.

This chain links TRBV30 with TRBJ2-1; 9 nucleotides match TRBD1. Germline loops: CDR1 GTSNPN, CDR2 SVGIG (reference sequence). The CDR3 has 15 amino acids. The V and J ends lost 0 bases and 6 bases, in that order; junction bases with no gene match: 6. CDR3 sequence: CAWSVRDRDTNEQFF. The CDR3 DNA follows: TGTGCCTGGAGTGTACGGGACAGGGACACCAATGAGCAGTTCTTC. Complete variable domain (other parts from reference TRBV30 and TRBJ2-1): SQTIHQWPATLVQPVGSPLSLECTVEGTSNPNLYWYRQAAGRGLQLLFYSVGIGQISSEVPQNLSASRPQDRQFILSSKKLLLSDSGFYLCAWSVRDRDTNEQFFGPGTRLTVL.

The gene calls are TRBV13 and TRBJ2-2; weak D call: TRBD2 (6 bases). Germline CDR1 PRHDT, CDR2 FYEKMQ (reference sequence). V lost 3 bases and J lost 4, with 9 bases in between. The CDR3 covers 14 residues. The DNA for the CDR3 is TGTGCCAGCAGCTTCGCGGGGTTCACCGGGGAGCTGTTTTTT. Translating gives CASSFAGFTGELFF.

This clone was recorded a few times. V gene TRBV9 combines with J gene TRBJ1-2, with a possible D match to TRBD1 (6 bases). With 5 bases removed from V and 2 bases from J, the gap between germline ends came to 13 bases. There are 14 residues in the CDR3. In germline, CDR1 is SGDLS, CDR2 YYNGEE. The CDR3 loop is CASRPGHQNYGYTF. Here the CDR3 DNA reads TGTGCCAGCAGACCGGGACATCAAAACTATGGCTACACCTTC.

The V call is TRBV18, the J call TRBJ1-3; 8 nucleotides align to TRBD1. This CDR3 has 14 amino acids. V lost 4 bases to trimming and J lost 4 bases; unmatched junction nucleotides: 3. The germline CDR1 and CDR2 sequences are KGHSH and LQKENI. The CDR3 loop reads CASSRTGKGNTIYF. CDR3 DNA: TGTGCCAGCTCACGGACAGGGAAGGGAAACACCATATATTTT.

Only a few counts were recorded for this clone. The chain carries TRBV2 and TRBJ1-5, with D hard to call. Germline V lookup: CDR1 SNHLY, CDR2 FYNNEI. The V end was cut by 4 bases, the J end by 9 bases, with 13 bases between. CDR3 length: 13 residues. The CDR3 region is CASSGAAVRPQHF. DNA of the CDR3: TGTGCCAGCAGTGGGGCCGCAGTGAGGCCCCAGCATTTT.

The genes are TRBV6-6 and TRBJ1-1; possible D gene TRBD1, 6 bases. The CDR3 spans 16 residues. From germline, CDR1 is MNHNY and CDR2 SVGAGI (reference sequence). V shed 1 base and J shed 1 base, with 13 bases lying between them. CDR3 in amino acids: CASSYLPVTGNTEAFF. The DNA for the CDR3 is TGTGCCAGCAGTTACTTGCCCGTGACAGGGAACACTGAAGCTTTCTTT.

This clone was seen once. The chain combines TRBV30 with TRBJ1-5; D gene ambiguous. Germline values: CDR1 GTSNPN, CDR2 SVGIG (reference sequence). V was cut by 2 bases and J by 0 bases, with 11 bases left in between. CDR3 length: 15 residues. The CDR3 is CAWSRQANSNQPQHF. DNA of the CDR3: TGTGCCTGGAGTCGCCAGGCAAATAGCAATCAGCCCCAGCATTTT.

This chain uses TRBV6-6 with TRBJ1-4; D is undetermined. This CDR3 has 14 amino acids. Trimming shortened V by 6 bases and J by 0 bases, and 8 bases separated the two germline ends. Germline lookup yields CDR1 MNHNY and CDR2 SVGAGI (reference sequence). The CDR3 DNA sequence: TGTGCCAGCAGACGACTAGCAACTAATGAAAAACTGTTTTTT. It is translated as CASRRLATNEKLFF.

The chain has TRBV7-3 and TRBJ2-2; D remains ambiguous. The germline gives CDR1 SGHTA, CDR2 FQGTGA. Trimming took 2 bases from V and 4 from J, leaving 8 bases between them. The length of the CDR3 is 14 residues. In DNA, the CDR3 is TGTGCCAGCAGCTTAGCGGCACCCACCGGGGAGCTGTTTTTT. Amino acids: CASSLAAPTGELFF.

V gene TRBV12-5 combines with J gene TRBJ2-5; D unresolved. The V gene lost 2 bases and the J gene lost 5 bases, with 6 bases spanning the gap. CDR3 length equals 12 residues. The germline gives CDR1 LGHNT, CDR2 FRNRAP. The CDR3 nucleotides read TGTGCTAGTGGTTTGAGCAGGGAGACCCAGTACTTC. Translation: CASGLSRETQYF.

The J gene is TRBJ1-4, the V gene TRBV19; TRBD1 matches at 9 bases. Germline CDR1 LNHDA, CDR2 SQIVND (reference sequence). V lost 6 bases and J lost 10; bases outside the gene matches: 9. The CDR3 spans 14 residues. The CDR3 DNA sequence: TGTGCCAGTAGGAGGACAGGGGAATTCGGAAAACTGTTTTTT. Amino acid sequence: CASRRTGEFGKLFF.

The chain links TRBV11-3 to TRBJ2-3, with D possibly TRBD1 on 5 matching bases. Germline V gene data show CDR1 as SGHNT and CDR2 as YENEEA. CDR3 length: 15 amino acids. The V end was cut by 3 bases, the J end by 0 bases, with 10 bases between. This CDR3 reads CASSFSGFSTDTQYF. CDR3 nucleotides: TGTGCCAGCAGCTTCTCAGGGTTTAGCACAGATACGCAGTATTTT.

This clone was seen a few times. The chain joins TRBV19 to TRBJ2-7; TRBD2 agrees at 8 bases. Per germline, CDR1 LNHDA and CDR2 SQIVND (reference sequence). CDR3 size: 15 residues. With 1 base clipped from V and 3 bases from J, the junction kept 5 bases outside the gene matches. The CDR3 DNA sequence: TGTGCCAGTAGTATAGGAAGCGGGAGACACTACGAGCAGTACTTC. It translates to CASSIGSGRHYEQYF.

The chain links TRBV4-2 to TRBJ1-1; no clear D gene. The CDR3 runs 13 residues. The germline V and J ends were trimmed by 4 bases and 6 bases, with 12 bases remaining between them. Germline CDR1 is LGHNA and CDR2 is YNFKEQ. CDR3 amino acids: CASSRELSAEAFF. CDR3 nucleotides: TGTGCCAGCAGCCGAGAGTTGAGTGCTGAAGCTTTCTTT.

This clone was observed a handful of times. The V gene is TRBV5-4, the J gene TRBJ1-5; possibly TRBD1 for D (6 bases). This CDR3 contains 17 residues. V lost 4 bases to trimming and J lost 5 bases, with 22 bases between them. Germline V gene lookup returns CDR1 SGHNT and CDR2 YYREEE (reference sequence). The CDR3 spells CASSSNRDTVHYQPQHF. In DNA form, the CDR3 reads TGTGCCAGCAGCAGCAACCGGGACACGGTCCATTATCAGCCCCAGCATTTT. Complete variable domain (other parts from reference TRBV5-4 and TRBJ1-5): ETGVTQSPTHLIKTRGQQVTLRCSSQSGHNTVSWYQQALGQGPQFIFQYYREEENGRGNFPPRFSGLQFPNYSSELNVNALELDDSALYLCASSSNRDTVHYQPQHFGDGTRLSIL.

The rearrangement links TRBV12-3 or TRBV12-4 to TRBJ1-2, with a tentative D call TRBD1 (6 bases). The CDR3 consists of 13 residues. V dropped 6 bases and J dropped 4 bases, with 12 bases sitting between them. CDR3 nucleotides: TGTGCCAGCAGACAAACAGGGAGCTATGGCTACACCTTC. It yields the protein CASRQTGSYGYTF.

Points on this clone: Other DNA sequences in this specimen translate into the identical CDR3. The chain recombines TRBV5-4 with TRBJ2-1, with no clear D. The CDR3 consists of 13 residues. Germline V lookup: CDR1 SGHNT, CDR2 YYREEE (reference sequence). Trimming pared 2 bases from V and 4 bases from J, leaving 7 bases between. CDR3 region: CASSFTEYNEQFF. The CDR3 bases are TGTGCCAGCAGCTTCACGGAGTACAATGAGCAGTTCTTC.

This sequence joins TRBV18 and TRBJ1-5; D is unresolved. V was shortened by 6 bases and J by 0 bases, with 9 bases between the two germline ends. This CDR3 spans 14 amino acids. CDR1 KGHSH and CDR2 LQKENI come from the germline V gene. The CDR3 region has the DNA TGTGCCAGCTCGCGGGCCTATAGCAATCAGCCCCAGCATTTT. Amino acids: CASSRAYSNQPQHF.

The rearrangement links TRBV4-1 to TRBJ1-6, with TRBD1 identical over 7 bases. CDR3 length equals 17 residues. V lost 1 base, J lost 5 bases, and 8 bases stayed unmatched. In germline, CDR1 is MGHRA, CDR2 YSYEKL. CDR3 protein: CASSQGPRQGNNSPLHF. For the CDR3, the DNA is TGCGCCAGCAGCCAAGGCCCAAGACAGGGTAATAATTCACCCCTCCACTTT.

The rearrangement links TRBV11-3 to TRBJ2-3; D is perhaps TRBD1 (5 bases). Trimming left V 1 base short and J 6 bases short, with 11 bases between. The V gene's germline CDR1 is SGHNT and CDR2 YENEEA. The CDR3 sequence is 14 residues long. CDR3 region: CASSLVGARDTQYF. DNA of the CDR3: TGTGCCAGCAGCTTAGTTGGGGCCAGGGATACGCAGTATTTT.

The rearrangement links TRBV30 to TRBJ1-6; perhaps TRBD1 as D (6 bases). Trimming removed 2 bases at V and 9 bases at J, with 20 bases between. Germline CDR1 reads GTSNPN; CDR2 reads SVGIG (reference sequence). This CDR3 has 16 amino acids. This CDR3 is CAWSPTPGAYGSPLHF. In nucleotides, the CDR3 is TGTGCCTGGAGTCCAACGCCAGGGGCGTATGGTTCACCCCTCCACTTT.